Shown below are 18 T cell receptor beta chains from a single sample sequenced in a study of blood T cell repertoires in COVID-19. Clones were sequenced by immunoSEQ multiplex PCR, and TCRdb holds only the in-frame ones, with some missing. The profile shows roughly 100,000 clones, 90% of them singletons. Sequencing was carried out using peripheral blood. Receptors were obtained from a man younger than 35 with COVID-19, enrolled during active disease.

Concerning this clone: The junction departs from the called germline gene at one end, perhaps through a read error. This chain joins TRBV19 and TRBJ1-4; no definite D call. The CDR3 runs to 12 residues. The germline gives CDR1 LNHDA, CDR2 SQIVND (reference sequence). The CDR3 is CASSPREEKLLF. The CDR3 DNA is TGTGCCAGTAGCCCTCGGGAGGAAAAACTGCTTTTT.

J is TRBJ1-3 and V is TRBV7-2; no definite D call. V lost 4 bases to trimming and J lost 6 bases, with 4 bases between them. The germline CDR1 and CDR2 sequences are SGHTA and FQGNSA. The CDR3 loop spans 11 amino acids. In DNA, the CDR3 is TGTGCCAGCAGCTCTTCAAACACCATATATTTT. Translating gives CASSSSNTIYF.

This chain links TRBV7-2 with TRBJ2-7; D remains unclear. The CDR3 is made up of 15 amino acids. Germline CDR1 is SGHTA and CDR2 is FQGNSA. V lost 5 bases and J 2 bases, leaving 16 bases between the germline ends. CDR3 nucleotides: TGTGCCAGCAGCCCCCACCTGACATACGCCTACGAGCAGTACTTC. Protein: CASSPHLTYAYEQYF.

This clone showed up just a few times. This chain uses TRBV5-4 with TRBJ2-5; D may be TRBD1 (5 bases). CDR1 is SGHNT, CDR2 YYREEE, per germline (reference sequence). The CDR3 consists of 16 residues. V was trimmed by 4 bases and J by 0 bases, leaving 16 bases between them. The CDR3 DNA is TGTGCCAGCAGCGCCCCTTCTAGGGGCCACCAAGAGACCCAGTACTTC. Protein sequence: CASSAPSRGHQETQYF. Filled out from reference TRBV5-4 and TRBJ2-5, the complete variable domain reads ETGVTQSPTHLIKTRGQQVTLRCSSQSGHNTVSWYQQALGQGPQFIFQYYREEENGRGNFPPRFSGLQFPNYSSELNVNALELDDSALYLCASSAPSRGHQETQYFGPGTRLLVL.

The chain links TRBV19 to TRBJ2-2; TRBD2 might be the D (5 bases). Trimming stripped 3 bases from V and 4 bases from J, with 18 bases between. The CDR3 consists of 17 residues. Looked up from germline, CDR1 is LNHDA and CDR2 is SQIVND (reference sequence). This CDR3 reads CASSIISFPDFTGELFF. In DNA form, the CDR3 reads TGTGCCAGTAGTATTATATCCTTCCCGGACTTCACCGGGGAGCTGTTTTTT.

V is TRBV25-1 and J is TRBJ2-1; TRBD2 matches at 7 bases. CDR3 length: 17 amino acids. The junction had 9 bases not matched to a gene; V was cut back by 1 base and J by 3 bases. Germline assignment: CDR1 MGHDK and CDR2 SYGVNS. In DNA form, the CDR3 reads TGTGCCAGCAGTGAATTCGATGGGGGAGGGCTCTACAATGAGCAGTTCTTC. Translated, it gives CASSEFDGGGLYNEQFF.

The rearrangement uses TRBV15 and TRBJ2-7, with 13 bases that match TRBD2. With V trimmed by 2 bases and J by 2 bases, 9 bases remained unmatched. The CDR3 is 18 residues long. From germline, CDR1 is LNHNV and CDR2 YYDKDF (reference sequence). The CDR3 loop is CATSRTRTSGSTAYEQYF. CDR3 sequence (DNA): TGTGCCACCAGCAGAACTCGGACTAGCGGGAGTACCGCCTACGAGCAGTACTTC.

CDR3 sequence: CASRETGRETQYF. The CDR3 region has the DNA TGTGCCAGCAGAGAGACAGGACGGGAGACCCAGTACTTC. The V and J genes are TRBV27 and TRBJ2-5; weak D call: TRBD1 (6 bases). V lost 6 bases and J 5 bases, leaving 13 bases between the germline ends. Germline lookup yields CDR1 MNHEY and CDR2 SMNVEV (reference sequence). The CDR3 covers 13 residues.

This clone was recorded once. The gene calls are TRBV6-6 and TRBJ2-1, with TRBD2 matching over 11 bases. CDR1 MNHNY and CDR2 SVGAGI come from the germline V gene (reference sequence). The CDR3 runs to 18 residues. V was clipped by 5 bases and J by 3 bases; unmatched bases: 12. CDR3 nucleotides: TGTGCCAGCAGTCTGGGACTAGCGGAAACATTTCACTACAATGAGCAGTTCTTC. This codes for CASSLGLAETFHYNEQFF.

V and J are TRBV12-3 or TRBV12-4 and TRBJ2-3; tentative D call: TRBD2 (5 bases). V shed 6 bases and J shed 1 base, with 8 bases lying between them. The CDR3 runs 13 residues. CDR3: CASRLGRTDTQYF. CDR3 nucleotide sequence: TGTGCCAGCAGACTAGGTCGCACAGATACGCAGTATTTT.

This chain connects TRBV12-5 to TRBJ1-1; a weak D match, TRBD1 (5 bases). Trimming pared 4 bases from V and 6 bases from J, leaving 12 bases between. The germline CDR1 and CDR2 sequences are LGHNT and FRNRAP. CDR3 length: 13 amino acids. The chain's CDR3 is CASGWGRTSEAFF. Written as DNA, the CDR3 is TGTGCTAGTGGTTGGGGCCGAACTTCTGAAGCTTTCTTT.

The chain joins TRBV7-2 to TRBJ2-3; 11 nucleotides match TRBD2. The CDR3 contains 16 residues. Germline trimming cut 0 bases from V and 6 bases from J; bases unmatched to any gene: 5. Germline loops: CDR1 SGHTA, CDR2 FQGNSA. The CDR3 is CASSLALLAGVDTQYF. Written as DNA, the CDR3 is TGTGCCAGCAGCTTAGCGCTACTAGCGGGGGTTGATACGCAGTATTTT.

This clone was detected a few times. The chain employs TRBV6-6 and TRBJ1-2; TRBD1 matches 7 bases. Germline V gene lookup returns CDR1 MNHNY and CDR2 SVGAGI (reference sequence). The CDR3 length is 13 residues. After removal of 11 bases from V and 1 base from J, the junction contained 7 bases not matched to a gene. DNA of the CDR3: TGTGCCTCCGACCGGGACAGTAACTATGGCTACACCTTC. As protein: CASDRDSNYGYTF.

This rearrangement joins TRBV6-5 to TRBJ2-7; D is perhaps TRBD2 (5 bases). V was shortened by 2 bases and J by 7 bases, with 12 bases between the two germline ends. Germline lookup yields CDR1 MNHEY and CDR2 SVGAGI. The CDR3 consists of 13 residues. CDR3 region: CASSYGVGDEQYF. In nucleotides, the CDR3 is TGTGCCAGCAGTTACGGGGTCGGGGATGAGCAGTACTTC.

The chain is built from TRBV5-6 and TRBJ1-5; TRBD1 agrees at 7 bases. Losses at the gene ends were 1 base for V and 4 bases for J; bases not matched to a gene: 5. The CDR3 covers 15 residues. Germline values: CDR1 SGHDT, CDR2 YYEEEE. The CDR3 region has the DNA TGTGCCAGCAGCTTGTGGGGACAGCAGAATCAGCCCCAGCATTTT. Residues: CASSLWGQQNQPQHF.

The rearrangement uses TRBV28 and TRBJ2-1; a possible D gene is TRBD2 (6 bases). Deletions cut 6 bases from V and 7 bases from J, with 22 bases between. Germline assignment: CDR1 MDHEN and CDR2 SYDVKM. This CDR3 contains 16 residues. The DNA of the CDR3 is TGTGCCAGCAGCCTCTCTAGGGACCGGAGGGGTAATGAGCAGTTCTTC. Its protein is CASSLSRDRRGNEQFF. The variable domain in full, completed from reference TRBV28 and TRBJ2-1, reads DVKVTQSSRYLVKRTGEKVFLECVQDMDHENMFWYRQDPGLGLRLIYFSYDVKMKEKGDIPEGYSVSREKKERFSLILESASTNQTSMYLCASSLSRDRRGNEQFFGPGTRLTVL.

This chain links TRBV6-2 or TRBV6-3 with TRBJ2-7, with 7 bases identical to TRBD1. CDR3 length equals 16 residues. The V and J ends lost 5 bases and 1 base, in that order; junction bases with no gene match: 11. Germline V gene data show CDR1 as MNHEY and CDR2 as SVGEGT. The CDR3 region is CASSPERQGRSYEQYF. The CDR3 DNA is TGTGCCAGCAGTCCGGAGCGACAGGGACGATCCTACGAGCAGTACTTC.

V is TRBV10-1 and J is TRBJ2-2, with 7 bases that match TRBD2. V lost 4 bases, J lost 4 bases, and 3 bases stayed unmatched. This CDR3 is 14 amino acids long. In germline, CDR1 is WNHNN, CDR2 SYGVQD (reference sequence). The CDR3 protein is CASSALAATGELFF. In DNA form, the CDR3 reads TGCGCCAGCAGTGCCCTAGCGGCCACCGGGGAGCTGTTTTTT.